Listed here are 13 T cell receptor beta chains from one sample, sequenced in a study of OX40 agonist ivuxolimab in advanced cancers. Generated by immunoSEQ multiplex PCR, the TCRdb table keeps only in-frame clones and is missing some. Here the sample spans around 67,000 clones, roughly 80% being singletons. The specimen comprised CD4+ or CD8+ T cells sorted from blood, sampled in a trial of the OX40 agonist ivuxolimab. All receptors derive from an adult with an advanced solid tumor such as melanoma, head and neck, liver or kidney cancer.

This clone was picked up a small number of times. J is TRBJ1-5 and V is TRBV4-2; 8 bases line up with TRBD1. V lost 1 base, J lost 1 base, and 0 bases stayed unmatched. Germline V gene data show CDR1 as LGHNA and CDR2 as YNFKEQ. The CDR3 loop spans 15 amino acids. CDR3 coding DNA: TGTGCCAGCAGCCAAGGGACAGGGAGCAATCAGCCCCAGCATTTT. It specifies CASSQGTGSNQPQHF.

The chain joins TRBV2 to TRBJ1-6; maybe TRBD1 (5 bases). The germline V and J ends were trimmed by 9 bases and 10 bases, with 28 bases remaining between them. There are 17 residues in the CDR3. Germline V gives CDR1 SNHLY, CDR2 FYNNEI. The CDR3 is CASQAGRLILLESPLHF. As DNA, the CDR3 is TGTGCCAGTCAAGCGGGACGGCTGATCTTGTTAGAATCACCCCTCCACTTT.

This clone was picked up one time. The J gene is TRBJ2-2, the V gene TRBV5-4; D is ambiguous. Germline CDR1 is SGHNT and CDR2 is YYREEE (reference sequence). Trimming took off 5 bases at V and 0 bases at J, with 8 bases between the two ends. The CDR3 runs 14 residues. This CDR3 is CASRPTTNTGELFF. DNA of the CDR3: TGTGCCAGCAGGCCGACAACGAACACCGGGGAGCTGTTTTTT. Full variable domain (missing parts from reference TRBV5-4 and TRBJ2-2): ETGVTQSPTHLIKTRGQQVTLRCSSQSGHNTVSWYQQALGQGPQFIFQYYREEENGRGNFPPRFSGLQFPNYSSELNVNALELDDSALYLCASRPTTNTGELFFGEGSRLTVL.

The chain has TRBV9 and TRBJ1-2; weak D call: TRBD1 (5 bases). Per the germline V gene, CDR1 is SGDLS and CDR2 is YYNGEE. Trimming stripped 0 bases from V and 8 bases from J, with 17 bases between. The CDR3 totals 15 residues. The DNA of the CDR3 is TGTGCCAGCAGCGTAGGGGGACGAGGGGCAGGAGGCTACACCTTC. As protein: CASSVGGRGAGGYTF. Using reference TRBV9 and TRBJ1-2 for the parts outside the CDR3, the full variable domain is DSGVTQTPKHLITATGQRVTLRCSPRSGDLSVYWYQQSLDQGLQFLIQYYNGEERAKGNILERFSAQQFPDLHSELNLSSLELGDSALYFCASSVGGRGAGGYTFGSGTRLTVV.

By proportion, this clone is medium-sized. The gene calls are TRBV19 and TRBJ1-5; D may be TRBD1 (5 bases). The CDR3 contains 15 residues. Trimming stripped 3 bases from V and 7 bases from J, with 16 bases between. Germline CDR1 reads LNHDA; CDR2 reads SQIVND (reference sequence). In DNA form, the CDR3 reads TGTGCCAGTAGTATCTCGGGGGGGGGAAGACAGCCCCAGCATTTT. Protein: CASSISGGGRQPQHF.

Only a few counts were recorded for this clone. V and J are TRBV29-1 and TRBJ2-1, with 8 bases aligning to TRBD2. V shed 0 bases, J shed 8 bases, and the junction held 15 bases outside the gene matches. This CDR3 has 17 amino acids. The germline V gene has CDR1 SQVTM and CDR2 ANQGSEA. This CDR3 is CSVEDSFWSSGDDEQFF. Here the CDR3 DNA reads TGCAGCGTTGAAGATTCGTTCTGGAGTAGCGGGGATGATGAGCAGTTCTTC.

The J gene is TRBJ2-7, the V gene TRBV12-5, with 10 bases that match TRBD1. This CDR3 has 16 amino acids. V was clipped by 6 bases and J by 3 bases; unmatched bases: 11. CDR1 and CDR2 from the germline V gene are LGHNT and FRNRAP. CDR3 sequence: CASGRGKTGGSYEQYF. Here the CDR3 DNA reads TGTGCTAGTGGCCGTGGAAAGACAGGGGGCAGCTACGAGCAGTACTTC.

The rearrangement links TRBV6-1 to TRBJ2-2; TRBD2 aligns across 9 bases. Germline lookup yields CDR1 MNHNS and CDR2 SASEGT. The CDR3 spans 16 residues. Trimming took 4 bases from V and 6 from J; bases not matched to a gene: 9. CDR3 DNA sequence: TGTGCCAGCAGTGTGGGCGGGGGGGCTTTCGCCGGGGAGCTGTTTTTT. This codes for CASSVGGGAFAGELFF.

At least ten counts were recorded for this clone. CDR3 in DNA: TGTGCCAGCAGATTCGTGACAGGGGGCACCGGGGAGCTGTTTTTT. Translating it yields CASRFVTGGTGELFF. The chain is built from TRBV2 and TRBJ2-2; 9 bases fit TRBD1. The germline CDR1 and CDR2 sequences are SNHLY and FYNNEI. This CDR3 has 15 residues. After removal of 6 bases from V and 4 bases from J, the junction contained 6 bases not matched to a gene.

Sample share makes this clone medium-sized. The rearrangement links TRBV29-1 to TRBJ1-2; 9 bases fit TRBD1. The CDR3 length is 15 residues. J was trimmed by 4 bases and V by 5 bases; bases with no gene match: 11. From germline, CDR1 is SQVTM and CDR2 ANQGSEA. The CDR3 here is CSVTRGQGSSYGYTF. The CDR3 DNA is TGCAGCGTTACAAGAGGACAGGGGAGTAGCTATGGCTACACCTTC.

V is TRBV2 and J is TRBJ1-1; D not resolved. This CDR3 spans 11 amino acids. Trimming took 8 bases from V and 9 from J, leaving 13 bases between them. In germline, CDR1 is SNHLY, CDR2 FYNNEI. The DNA of the CDR3 is TGTGCCAGCGGAGACCATATTAAAGCTTTCTTT. Amino acids: CASGDHIKAFF.

The genes are TRBV11-3 and TRBJ2-1, with 10 bases that match TRBD2. This CDR3 contains 14 residues. J gave up 10 bases and V 7 bases, and 10 bases lay outside the gene matches. CDR1 and CDR2 from the germline V gene are SGHNT and YENEEA. CDR3 sequence (DNA): TGTGCCAGCACCCCAAGCGGGGGGGCACGGGAGCAGTTCTTC. It yields the protein CASTPSGGAREQFF.

Only a few counts were recorded for this clone. V usage is TRBV12-5 and J usage is TRBJ1-1; tentatively, D is TRBD1 (6 bases). CDR3 length: 14 residues. The ends were cut back, 5 bases at V and 1 base at J, with 11 bases in the middle. In germline, CDR1 is LGHNT, CDR2 FRNRAP. CDR3 sequence (DNA): TGTGCTAGTGGTAGGGACACCTCGAACACTGAAGCTTTCTTT. Encoded protein: CASGRDTSNTEAFF. The entire variable domain, with the rest obtained from reference TRBV12-5 and TRBJ1-1, is as follows: DARVTQTPRHKVTEMGQEVTMRCQPILGHNTVFWYRQTMMQGLELLAYFRNRAPLDDSGMPKDRFSAEMPDATLATLKIQPSEPRDSAVYFCASGRDTSNTEAFFGQGTRLTVV.